What follows are 9 T cell receptor beta chains derived from one specimen sequenced in a study of T cell responses to AZD1222 COVID-19 vaccine. Sequenced by immunoSEQ multiplex PCR; TCRdb stores in-frame clones only, minus some. The repertoire includes some 130,000 clones, approximately 93% of them detected once, and 2.5% to 4% sits in the top ten. Sequencing was performed on peripheral blood, taken on day 0 of AZD1222 vaccination. All receptors derive from an adult in good health.

The rearrangement links TRBV10-3 to TRBJ1-4; 11 bases map to TRBD1. In germline, CDR1 is ENHRY, CDR2 SYGVKD. V dropped 2 bases and J dropped 12; count of bases not matched to a gene: 8. There are 15 residues in the CDR3. The CDR3 sequence: CAISEDPGQGVELFF. In nucleotides, the CDR3 is TGTGCCATCAGTGAGGACCCGGGACAGGGGGTTGAACTGTTTTTT.

This chain uses TRBV6-5 with TRBJ1-1; D possibly corresponds to TRBD1 (6 bases). V was trimmed by 6 bases and J by 6 bases, leaving 11 bases between them. The germline V gene has CDR1 MNHEY and CDR2 SVGAGI. This CDR3 region has 12 residues. CDR3 nucleotides: TGTGCCAGCAGACAGGGTGCCTCTGAAGCTTTCTTT. Translation gives CASRQGASEAFF.

To note about this clone: Other DNA sequences in the sample encode the same CDR3. The chain is built from TRBV6-5 and TRBJ1-5, with D unresolved. The germline CDR1 and CDR2 sequences are MNHEY and SVGAGI. V was pared by 6 bases and J by 0 bases, with 6 bases between. The CDR3 spans 13 residues. For the CDR3, the DNA is TGTGCCAGCAGCCGGGATAGCAATCAGCCCCAGCATTTT. Protein sequence: CASSRDSNQPQHF.

The genes are TRBV30 and TRBJ1-4, with D perhaps TRBD1 (5 bases). Germline loops: CDR1 GTSNPN, CDR2 SVGIG (reference sequence). The CDR3 runs to 15 residues. Between the trimmed V and J ends, which lost 5 bases and 3 bases, there was a span of 16 bases. The CDR3 region is CAWLKQGGANEKLFF. The DNA of the CDR3 is TGTGCCTGGTTGAAGCAGGGTGGGGCTAATGAAAAACTGTTTTTT.

The chain employs TRBV7-9 and TRBJ2-7, with 8 bases lining up with TRBD1. CDR1 and CDR2 from the germline V gene are SEHNR and FQNEAQ (reference sequence). The CDR3 has 13 residues. The ends lost 4 bases at V and 4 bases at J; junction bases unmatched: 3. The CDR3 is CASSSTGVYEQYF. The DNA for the CDR3 is TGTGCCAGCAGCTCGACAGGGGTATACGAGCAGTACTTC.

This chain connects TRBV28 to TRBJ1-5; possible D gene TRBD1, 5 bases. Per germline, CDR1 MDHEN and CDR2 SYDVKM. Trimming cost V 6 bases and J 4 bases, with 16 bases left between them. This CDR3 comprises 15 residues. The CDR3: CASRGDGNYNQPQHF. The CDR3 region has the DNA TGTGCCAGCAGGGGGGACGGGAATTATAATCAGCCCCAGCATTTT.

The rearrangement links TRBV6-5 to TRBJ2-1, with unresolved D. CDR3 length: 12 residues. Germline-derived CDR1 and CDR2 are MNHEY and SVGAGI. V was clipped by 6 bases and J by 8 bases, with 11 bases between them. CDR3 region: CASSQIVHEQFF. The CDR3 DNA follows: TGTGCCAGCAGCCAAATTGTCCATGAGCAGTTCTTC.

A few counts support this clone. The rearrangement uses TRBV7-9 and TRBJ2-3; TRBD1 matches at 10 bases. This CDR3 has 16 amino acids. Per the germline V gene, CDR1 is SEHNR and CDR2 is FQNEAQ (reference sequence). The V and J ends lost 1 base and 3 bases, in that order; junction bases with no gene match: 4. In DNA form, the CDR3 reads TGTGCCAGCAGCTTAGGGGACAGGGGAGAAACAGATACGCAGTATTTT. Its translation: CASSLGDRGETDTQYF. Drawing the rest from reference TRBV7-9 and TRBJ2-3, the complete variable domain is DTGVSQNPRHKITKRGQNVTFRCDPISEHNRLYWYRQTLGQGPEFLTYFQNEAQLEKSRLLSDRFSAERPKGSFSTLEIQRTEQGDSAMYLCASSLGDRGETDTQYFGPGTRLTVL.

This rearrangement joins TRBV24-1 to TRBJ2-1, with 8 bases lining up with TRBD1. This CDR3 region has 17 residues. Unmatched junction bases numbered 14, after V lost 5 bases and J lost 6 bases. Per the germline V gene, CDR1 is KGHDR and CDR2 is SFDVKD. The CDR3 region is CATSATTDRVKANEQFF. CDR3 bases: TGTGCCACCAGTGCCACAACGGACAGGGTCAAGGCCAATGAGCAGTTCTTC.